A single sample gave rise to the 2 T cell receptor beta chains below, sequenced in a study of blood T cell repertoires in COVID-19. Profiling relied on immunoSEQ multiplex PCR, and the TCRdb table lists in-frame clones only, not all of them. The table shows approximately 180,000 clones, with nearly 80% occurring only once. Sequencing was carried out using peripheral blood. These receptors all come from a woman in her seventies with acute or convalescent COVID-19.

The rearrangement joins TRBV27 to TRBJ1-5; maybe TRBD1 (5 bases). Germline lookup yields CDR1 MNHEY and CDR2 SMNVEV (reference sequence). V lost 3 bases to trimming and J lost 5 bases, with 8 bases between them. This CDR3 spans 13 amino acids. The CDR3 sequence is CASSLSGDQPQHF. For the CDR3, the DNA is TGTGCCAGCAGTTTGTCGGGGGATCAGCCCCAGCATTTT.

This clone was counted only a few times. The rearrangement uses TRBV7-9 and TRBJ2-3; D gene uncertain. V was clipped by 2 bases and J by 6 bases, with 12 bases between them. The CDR3 totals 14 residues. The germline V gene has CDR1 SEHNR and CDR2 FQNEAQ (reference sequence). The DNA of the CDR3 is TGTGCCAGCAGCTTAATATCTTTGGGCGATACGCAGTATTTT. Translating it yields CASSLISLGDTQYF.